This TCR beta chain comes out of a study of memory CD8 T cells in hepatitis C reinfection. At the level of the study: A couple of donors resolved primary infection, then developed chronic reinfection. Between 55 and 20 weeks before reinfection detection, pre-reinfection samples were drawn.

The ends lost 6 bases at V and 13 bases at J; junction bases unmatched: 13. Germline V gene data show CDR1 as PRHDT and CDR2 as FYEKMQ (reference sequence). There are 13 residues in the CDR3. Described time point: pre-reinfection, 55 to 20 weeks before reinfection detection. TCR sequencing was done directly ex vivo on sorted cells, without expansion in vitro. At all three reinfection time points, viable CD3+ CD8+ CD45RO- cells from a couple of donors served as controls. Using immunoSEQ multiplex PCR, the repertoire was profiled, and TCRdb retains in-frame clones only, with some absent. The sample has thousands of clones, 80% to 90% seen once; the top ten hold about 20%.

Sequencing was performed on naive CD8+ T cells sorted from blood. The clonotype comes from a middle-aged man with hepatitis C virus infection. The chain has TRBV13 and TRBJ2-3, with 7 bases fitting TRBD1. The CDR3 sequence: CASRARDSSTKYF. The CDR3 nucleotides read TGTGCCAGCAGAGCCCGGGACAGTTCCACAAAGTATTTT.